The clone carrying this TCR beta chain has a handful of counts. No antigen is known for it. Profiled with immunoSEQ multiplex PCR; TCRdb holds only in-frame clones, not every one. The sample includes some 100,000 clones, 75% to 95% of them seen just once. From germline, CDR1 is SGHVS and CDR2 FNYEAQ. V lost 3 bases to trimming and J lost 4 bases; unmatched junction nucleotides: 1. This CDR3 has 14 residues. The data belong to a study of graft-versus-host responses after intestinal transplantation. In the study overall: All of the recipients had induction that used anti-thymocyte globulin, then tacrolimus and steroids for about 3 years.

Study results and caveats: Some patients had graft-donor T cell macrochimerism. In their allografts, the ratios of graft-versus-host to host-versus-graft T cell clones were high.

The sequenced sample was unstimulated CD8+ T cells sorted from spleen or lymph node cells, obtained before intestinal transplant. J is TRBJ2-5 and V is TRBV7-6; 11 nucleotides line up with TRBD2. The source of this sequence is a human donor who received an intestinal transplant. DNA for the CDR3: TGTGCCAGCAGCTTGGGGACTAGCGGAGAGACCCAGTACTTC. Its translation is CASSLGTSGETQYF.